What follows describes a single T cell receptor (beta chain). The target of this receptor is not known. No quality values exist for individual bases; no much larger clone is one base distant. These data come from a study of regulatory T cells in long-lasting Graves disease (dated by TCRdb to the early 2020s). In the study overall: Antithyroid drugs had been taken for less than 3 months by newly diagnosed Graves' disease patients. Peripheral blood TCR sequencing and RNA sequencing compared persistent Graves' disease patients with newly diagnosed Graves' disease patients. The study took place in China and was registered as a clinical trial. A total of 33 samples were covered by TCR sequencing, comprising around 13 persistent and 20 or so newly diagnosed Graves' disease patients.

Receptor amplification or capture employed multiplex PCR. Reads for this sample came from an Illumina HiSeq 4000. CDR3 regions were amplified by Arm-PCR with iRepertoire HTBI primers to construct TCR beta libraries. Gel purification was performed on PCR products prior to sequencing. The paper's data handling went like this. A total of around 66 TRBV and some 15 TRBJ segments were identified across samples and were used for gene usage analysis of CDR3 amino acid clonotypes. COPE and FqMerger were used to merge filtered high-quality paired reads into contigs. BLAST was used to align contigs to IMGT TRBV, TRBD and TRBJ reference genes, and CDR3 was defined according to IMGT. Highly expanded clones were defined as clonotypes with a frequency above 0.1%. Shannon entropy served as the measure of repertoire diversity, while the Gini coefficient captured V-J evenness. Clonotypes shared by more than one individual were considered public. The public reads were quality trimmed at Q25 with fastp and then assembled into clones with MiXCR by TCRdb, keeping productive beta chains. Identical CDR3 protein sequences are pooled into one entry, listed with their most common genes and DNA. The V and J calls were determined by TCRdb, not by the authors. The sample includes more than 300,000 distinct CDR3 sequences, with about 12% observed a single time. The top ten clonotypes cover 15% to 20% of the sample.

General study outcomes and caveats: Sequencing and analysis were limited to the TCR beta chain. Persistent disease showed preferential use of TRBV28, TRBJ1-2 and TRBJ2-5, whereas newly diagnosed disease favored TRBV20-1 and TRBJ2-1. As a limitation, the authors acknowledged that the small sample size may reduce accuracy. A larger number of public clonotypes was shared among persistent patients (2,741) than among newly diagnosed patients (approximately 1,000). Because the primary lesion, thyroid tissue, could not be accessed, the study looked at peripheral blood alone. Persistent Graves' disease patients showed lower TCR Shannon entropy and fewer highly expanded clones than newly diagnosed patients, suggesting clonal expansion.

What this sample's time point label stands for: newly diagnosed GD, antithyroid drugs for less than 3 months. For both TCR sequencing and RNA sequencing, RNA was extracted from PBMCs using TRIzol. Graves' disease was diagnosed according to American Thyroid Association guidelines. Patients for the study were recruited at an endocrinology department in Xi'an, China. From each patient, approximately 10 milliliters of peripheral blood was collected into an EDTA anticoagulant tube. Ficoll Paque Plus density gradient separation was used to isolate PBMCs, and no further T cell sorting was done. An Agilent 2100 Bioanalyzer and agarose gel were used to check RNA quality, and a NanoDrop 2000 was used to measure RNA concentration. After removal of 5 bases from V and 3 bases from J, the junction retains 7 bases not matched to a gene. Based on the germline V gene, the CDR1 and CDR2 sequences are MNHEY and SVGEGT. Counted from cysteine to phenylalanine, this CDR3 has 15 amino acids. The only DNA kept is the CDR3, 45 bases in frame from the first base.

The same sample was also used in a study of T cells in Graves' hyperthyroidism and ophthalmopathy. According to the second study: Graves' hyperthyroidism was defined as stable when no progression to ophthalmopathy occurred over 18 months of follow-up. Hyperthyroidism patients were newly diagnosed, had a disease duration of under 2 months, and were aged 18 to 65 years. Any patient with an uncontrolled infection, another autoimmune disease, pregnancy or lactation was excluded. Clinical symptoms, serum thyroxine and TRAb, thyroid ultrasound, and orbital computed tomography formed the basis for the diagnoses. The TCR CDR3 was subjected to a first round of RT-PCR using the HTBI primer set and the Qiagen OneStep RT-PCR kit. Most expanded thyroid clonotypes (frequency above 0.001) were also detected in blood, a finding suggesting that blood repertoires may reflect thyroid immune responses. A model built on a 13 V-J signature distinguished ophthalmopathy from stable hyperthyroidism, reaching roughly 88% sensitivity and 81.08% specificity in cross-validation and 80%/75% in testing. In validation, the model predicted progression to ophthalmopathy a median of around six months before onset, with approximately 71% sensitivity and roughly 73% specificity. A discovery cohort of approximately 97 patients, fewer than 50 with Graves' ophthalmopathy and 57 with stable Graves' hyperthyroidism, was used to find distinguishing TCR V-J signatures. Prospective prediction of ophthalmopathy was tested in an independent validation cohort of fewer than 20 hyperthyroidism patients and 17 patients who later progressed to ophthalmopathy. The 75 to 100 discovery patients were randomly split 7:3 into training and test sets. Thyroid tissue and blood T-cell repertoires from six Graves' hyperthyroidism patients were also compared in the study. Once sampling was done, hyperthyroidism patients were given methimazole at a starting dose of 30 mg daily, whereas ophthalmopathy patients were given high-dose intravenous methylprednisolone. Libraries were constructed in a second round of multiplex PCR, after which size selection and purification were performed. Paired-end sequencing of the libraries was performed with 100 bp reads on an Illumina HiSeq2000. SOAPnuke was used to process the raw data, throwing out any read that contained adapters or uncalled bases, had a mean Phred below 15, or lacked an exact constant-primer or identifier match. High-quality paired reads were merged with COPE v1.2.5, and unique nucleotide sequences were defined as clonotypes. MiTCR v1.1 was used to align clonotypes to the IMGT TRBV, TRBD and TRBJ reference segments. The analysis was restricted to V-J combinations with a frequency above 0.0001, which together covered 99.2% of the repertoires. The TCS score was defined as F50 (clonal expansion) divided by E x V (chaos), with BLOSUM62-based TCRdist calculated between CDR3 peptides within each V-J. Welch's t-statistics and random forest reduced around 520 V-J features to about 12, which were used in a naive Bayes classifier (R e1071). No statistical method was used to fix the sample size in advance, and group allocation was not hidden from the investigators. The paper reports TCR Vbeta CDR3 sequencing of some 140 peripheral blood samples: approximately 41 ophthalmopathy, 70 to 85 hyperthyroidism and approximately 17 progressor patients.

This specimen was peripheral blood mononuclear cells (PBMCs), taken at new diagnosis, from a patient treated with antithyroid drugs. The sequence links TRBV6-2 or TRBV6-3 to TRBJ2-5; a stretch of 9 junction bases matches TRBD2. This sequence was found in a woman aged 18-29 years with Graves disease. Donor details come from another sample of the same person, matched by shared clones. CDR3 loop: CASSRSGGYEETQYF. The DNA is TGTGCCAGCAGTCGTAGCGGGGGCTACGAAGAGACCCAGTACTTC.